The T cell receptor beta chain under discussion was sequenced for a study of blood T cell repertoires in COVID-19. In the study overall: Researchers got acute and convalescent COVID-19 samples from the United States, Italy and Spain.

This clone was detected only once. Sequenced by immunoSEQ multiplex PCR; TCRdb stores in-frame clones only, minus some. The sample comprises about 240,000 clones, approximately 80% of which are singletons, and around 9.9% rests with the top ten. Sequencing used peripheral blood. This receptor was obtained from an elderly woman with acute or convalescent COVID-19.

For the CDR3, the DNA is TGTGCCAGTAGCCCCGTCCGCGACACTGAAGCTTTCTTT. It yields the protein CASSPVRDTEAFF. This chain joins TRBV19 and TRBJ1-1; D remains ambiguous. The germline V gene encodes CDR1 LNHDA and CDR2 SQIVND (reference sequence). The CDR3 covers 13 residues. Trimming took off 6 bases at V and 3 bases at J, with 11 bases between the two ends.